This passage covers 32 T cell receptor beta chains from one sample sequenced in a study of blood T cell repertoires in COVID-19. Produced via immunoSEQ multiplex PCR; TCRdb's table is partial and in-frame only. Of approximately 170,000 clones in the sample, more than 75% are singletons; the top ten hold around 5.1%. The sequencing sample was made of peripheral blood. These receptors were taken from a man younger than 35 with COVID-19, enrolled during active disease.

The gene calls are TRBV15 and TRBJ1-1; TRBD1 agrees at 8 bases. The CDR3 is made up of 22 amino acids. From germline, CDR1 is LNHNV and CDR2 YYDKDF (reference sequence). V lost 1 base, J lost 6 bases, and 28 bases stayed unmatched. The CDR3 DNA reads as TGTGCCACCAGCAGAGGGCCCTCCCAATTCCTTGTCAAAGACAGGGGATGGGCTGAAGCTTTCTTT. Residues: CATSRGPSQFLVKDRGWAEAFF.

The genes are TRBV28 and TRBJ1-3; TRBD1 matches 7 bases. V lost 6 bases, J lost 4 bases, and 6 bases stayed unmatched. Per germline, CDR1 MDHEN and CDR2 SYDVKM. This CDR3 has 14 residues. The CDR3: CASSPGGWGNTIYF. CDR3 DNA sequence: TGTGCCAGCAGCCCAGGGGGTTGGGGAAACACCATATATTTT.

This sequence joins TRBV5-6 and TRBJ2-7; no reliable D call. In germline, CDR1 is SGHDT, CDR2 YYEEEE. V was clipped by 0 bases and J by 2 bases, with 9 bases between them. This CDR3 is 14 amino acids long. The CDR3 nucleotides are TGTGCCAGCAGCTTGGTGGAACAGACCTACGAGCAGTACTTC. It encodes CASSLVEQTYEQYF.

Worth noting for this clone: The junction and the germline gene differ at one end; a read error may be behind it. The V gene is TRBV7-9, the J gene TRBJ1-4; no clear D. The germline V gene encodes CDR1 SEHNR and CDR2 FQNEAQ (reference sequence). The CDR3 extends over 14 amino acids. The CDR3 is CASSSRTVNEKLLF. The CDR3 DNA reads as TGTGCCAGCAGCTCCCGGACTGTTAATGAAAAACTGCTTTTT. Looking up the rest from reference TRBV7-9 and TRBJ1-4 gives the full variable domain: DTGVSQNPRHKITKRGQNVTFRCDPISEHNRLYWYRQTLGQGPEFLTYFQNEAQLEKSRLLSDRFSAERPKGSFSTLEIQRTEQGDSAMYLCASSSRTVNEKLLFGSGTQLSVL.

This clone was recorded once. This chain uses TRBV7-2 with TRBJ2-3; the D gene is possibly TRBD2 (6 bases). CDR1 is SGHTA, CDR2 FQGNSA, per germline. The CDR3 contains 14 residues. Trimming removed 5 bases from V and 4 bases from J, with 13 bases in between. The CDR3 loop is CASSPRWGADTQYF. DNA of the CDR3: TGTGCCAGCAGCCCCCGGTGGGGGGCAGATACGCAGTATTTT.

This chain joins TRBV19 and TRBJ1-5; 9 positions match TRBD1. J lost 2 bases, V lost 4 bases, and 12 bases had no gene match. The CDR3 loop spans 18 amino acids. CDR1 is LNHDA and CDR2 is SQIVND in the germline V gene (reference sequence). The CDR3 region has the DNA TGTGCCAGTAGTACCCTTATTCTGGACAGGGGTGGCAATCAGCCCCAGCATTTT. Translated: CASSTLILDRGGNQPQHF.

The chain carries TRBV30 and TRBJ2-5, with D uncertain. The length of the CDR3 is 14 residues. V was cut by 2 bases and J by 2 bases, with 12 bases left in between. In germline, CDR1 is GTSNPN, CDR2 SVGIG (reference sequence). CDR3 loop: CAWSSIRSQETQYF. As DNA, the CDR3 is TGTGCCTGGAGTTCCATACGGTCACAAGAGACCCAGTACTTC.

The chain carries TRBV6-1 and TRBJ2-6, with D tentatively TRBD1 (6 bases). V lost 0 bases to trimming and J lost 0 bases, with 18 bases between them. Germline V gene data show CDR1 as MNHNS and CDR2 as SASEGT. The CDR3 length is 20 residues. The CDR3 nucleotides are TGTGCCAGCAGTGAAGCACCTAGGGCAGGGGCCAACTCTGGGGCCAACGTCCTGACTTTC. Translating it yields CASSEAPRAGANSGANVLTF.

The genes are TRBV29-1 and TRBJ2-7; 7 nucleotides agree with TRBD1. The CDR3 runs to 13 residues. The J segment lost 0 bases and the V segment lost 5 bases, leaving 4 bases of the junction unmatched. Germline assignment: CDR1 SQVTM and CDR2 ANQGSEA. CDR3 region: CSVQGVLSYEQYF. The CDR3 DNA reads as TGCAGCGTTCAGGGGGTCCTCTCCTACGAGCAGTACTTC.

The V call is TRBV7-3, the J call TRBJ2-5; possible D gene TRBD1, 6 bases. V lost 3 bases to trimming and J lost 3 bases, with 8 bases between them. CDR1 is SGHTA and CDR2 is FQGTGA in the germline V gene. The length of the CDR3 is 13 residues. The CDR3 nucleotides read TGTGCCAGCAGCTTTCGGGACAAAGAGACCCAGTACTTC. It yields the protein CASSFRDKETQYF. Complete variable domain (other parts from reference TRBV7-3 and TRBJ2-5): GAGVSQTPSNKVTEKGKYVELRCDPISGHTALYWYRQSLGQGPEFLIYFQGTGAADDSGLPNDRFFAVRPEGSVSTLKIQRTERGDSAVYLCASSFRDKETQYFGPGTRLLVL.

This sequence joins TRBV15 and TRBJ1-5; TRBD1 aligns across 7 bases. The V gene end was trimmed by 3 bases and the J gene end by 4 bases; junction bases not matched to a gene: 6. The germline V gene has CDR1 LNHNV and CDR2 YYDKDF (reference sequence). The CDR3 sequence is 15 residues long. In DNA form, the CDR3 reads TGTGCCACCAGCAGGGACCGGGACAGTAATCAGCCCCAGCATTTT. Translation gives CATSRDRDSNQPQHF.

The chain has TRBV25-1 and TRBJ1-3; maybe TRBD1 (6 bases). Deletions cut 4 bases from V and 0 bases from J, with 10 bases between. This CDR3 spans 15 amino acids. Germline CDR1 is MGHDK and CDR2 is SYGVNS. Written as DNA, the CDR3 is TGTGCCAGCAGTGGGACAGTCCTCTCTGGAAACACCATATATTTT. Amino acid sequence: CASSGTVLSGNTIYF.

The chain is built from TRBV30 and TRBJ1-6, with unresolved D. V shed 0 bases and J shed 7 bases, with 7 bases lying between them. The CDR3 spans 13 residues. CDR1 GTSNPN and CDR2 SVGIG come from the germline V gene (reference sequence). CDR3 nucleotides: TGTGCCTGGAGTGTAGACGGGAATTCACCCCTCCACTTT. Translating it yields CAWSVDGNSPLHF.

This chain joins TRBV4-3 and TRBJ1-2; TRBD1 might be the D (5 bases). Trimming removed 4 bases at V and 7 bases at J, with 13 bases between. The CDR3 consists of 13 residues. CDR1 is LGHNA, CDR2 YSLEER, per germline. The CDR3 here is CASSRHDGGGYTF. CDR3 DNA: TGCGCCAGCAGCCGCCATGACGGGGGTGGCTACACCTTC.

The chain combines TRBV14 with TRBJ2-7; D gene unclear. Germline assignment: CDR1 SGHDN and CDR2 FVKESK. V lost 0 bases to trimming and J lost 0 bases, with 3 bases between them. This CDR3 comprises 13 residues. CDR3 nucleotides: TGTGCCAGCAGCCAAGATAGCTCCTACGAGCAGTACTTC. Its translation is CASSQDSSYEQYF.

This clone has a single count. CDR3 sequence: CASRPTGVYGELFF. CDR3 coding DNA: TGTGCCAGCAGACCTACAGGGGTTTACGGGGAGCTGTTTTTT. The rearrangement links TRBV28 to TRBJ2-2; TRBD1 matches at 7 bases. The junction had 8 bases not matched to a gene; V was cut back by 6 bases and J by 7 bases. Germline V gene lookup returns CDR1 MDHEN and CDR2 SYDVKM. This CDR3 spans 14 amino acids. Supplemented by reference TRBV28 and TRBJ2-2, the full variable domain reads DVKVTQSSRYLVKRTGEKVFLECVQDMDHENMFWYRQDPGLGLRLIYFSYDVKMKEKGDIPEGYSVSREKKERFSLILESASTNQTSMYLCASRPTGVYGELFFGEGSRLTVL.

In this sample, this clone turned up once. The chain couples TRBV29-1 to TRBJ2-1, with 8 bases identical to TRBD2. This CDR3 has 14 amino acids. The germline gives CDR1 SQVTM, CDR2 ANQGSEA. J was trimmed by 8 bases and V by 2 bases; bases with no gene match: 8. The CDR3 nucleotides are TGCAGCGTTGAAAGACTAGCGCTCCCAGATGAGCAGTTCTTC. It encodes CSVERLALPDEQFF.

V is TRBV3-1 (or the pseudogene TRBV3-2) and J is TRBJ2-7, with D possibly being TRBD2 (6 bases). This CDR3 is 13 amino acids long. The V end was cut by 0 bases, the J end by 4 bases, with 7 bases between. Germline V lookup: CDR1 LGHDT, CDR2 YNNKEL (reference sequence). CDR3 protein: CASSQDRGYEQYF. CDR3 bases: TGTGCCAGCAGCCAAGACCGGGGGTACGAGCAGTACTTC.

The chain combines TRBV24-1 with TRBJ2-3, with 7 bases identical to TRBD2. The CDR3 consists of 17 residues. In germline, CDR1 is KGHDR, CDR2 SFDVKD. After removal of 3 bases from V and 6 bases from J, the junction contained 14 bases not matched to a gene. As DNA, the CDR3 is TGTGCCACCAGTGATAGGAGAAGGGGAGGGGCAATGGATACGCAGTATTTT. Its translation is CATSDRRRGGAMDTQYF.

The rearrangement uses TRBV19 and TRBJ2-2; 9 nucleotides align to TRBD2. With V trimmed by 6 bases and J by 5 bases, 7 bases remained unmatched. There are 15 residues in the CDR3. Germline CDR1 LNHDA, CDR2 SQIVND (reference sequence). The CDR3 bases are TGTGCCAGTAGCGGACTAGCGATGTCTACCGGGGAGCTGTTTTTT. It encodes CASSGLAMSTGELFF.

CDR3 loop: CASGQATNTGELFF. CDR3 sequence (DNA): TGTGCCAGTGGACAGGCGACGAACACCGGGGAGCTGTTTTTT. The chain has TRBV28 and TRBJ2-2; 7 bases are a match to TRBD1. Germline V gives CDR1 MDHEN, CDR2 SYDVKM. This CDR3 has 14 amino acids. V lost 9 bases to trimming and J lost 0 bases; unmatched junction nucleotides: 4.

This rearrangement joins TRBV5-1 to TRBJ2-1, with no clear D. V lost 1 base and J 7 bases, leaving 6 bases between the germline ends. The germline CDR1 and CDR2 sequences are SGHRS and YFSETQ. The CDR3 is made up of 12 amino acids. The CDR3 reads CASSLSGNEQFF. In nucleotides, the CDR3 is TGCGCCAGCAGCTTGTCAGGTAATGAGCAGTTCTTC.

J is TRBJ2-7 and V is TRBV5-4; no clear D gene. This CDR3 has 14 residues. V lost 0 bases and J 1 base, leaving 8 bases between the germline ends. The germline gives CDR1 SGHNT, CDR2 YYREEE (reference sequence). This CDR3 reads CASSLGWQSYEQYF. Written as DNA, the CDR3 is TGTGCCAGCAGCTTGGGCTGGCAGTCCTACGAGCAGTACTTC.

V gene TRBV10-3 combines with J gene TRBJ2-1, with 13 bases lining up with TRBD2. Germline values: CDR1 ENHRY, CDR2 SYGVKD. Trimming at V came to 2 bases and at J to 3 bases, leaving 4 bases not matched to a gene. The CDR3 has 17 amino acids. The CDR3 sequence is CAISEGGLAGLYNEQFF. In DNA form, the CDR3 reads TGTGCCATCAGTGAGGGGGGACTAGCGGGACTCTACAATGAGCAGTTCTTC.

This clone was seen just once. The CDR3 sequence: CASSRAAGFNEQFF. The CDR3 nucleotides are TGTGCCAGCAGTCGGGCGGCGGGATTCAATGAGCAGTTCTTC. The rearrangement uses TRBV6-2 or TRBV6-3 and TRBJ2-1, with D possibly TRBD2 on 6 matching bases. The germline V and J ends were trimmed by 5 bases and 6 bases, with 14 bases remaining between them. In germline, CDR1 is MNHEY, CDR2 SVGEGT. The CDR3 consists of 14 residues.

The rearrangement joins TRBV7-9 to TRBJ1-5, with D maybe TRBD1 (5 bases). The CDR3 is 15 residues long. CDR1 SEHNR and CDR2 FQNEAQ come from the germline V gene (reference sequence). Trimming cost V 3 bases and J 6 bases, with 15 bases left between them. The CDR3 sequence is CASSFDQGSVQPQHF. In DNA form, the CDR3 reads TGTGCCAGCAGCTTTGATCAGGGCAGCGTTCAGCCCCAGCATTTT.

This rearrangement joins TRBV28 to TRBJ1-1, with TRBD1 identical over 8 bases. V dropped 4 bases and J dropped 7; count of bases not matched to a gene: 11. This CDR3 is built from 15 residues. The germline gives CDR1 MDHEN, CDR2 SYDVKM. The CDR3 coding sequence is TGTGCCAGCAGTTCCAGGACAGGGAGGGGGGATGAAGCTTTCTTT. Translating gives CASSSRTGRGDEAFF.

This chain connects TRBV18 to TRBJ1-1, with 10 bases that match TRBD1. Germline loops: CDR1 KGHSH, CDR2 LQKENI. V was pared by 2 bases and J by 3 bases, with 3 bases of the junction left unmatched. The CDR3 is 15 amino acids. The CDR3 sequence: CASSPNGQGDTEAFF. In nucleotides, the CDR3 is TGTGCCAGCTCACCAAACGGACAGGGGGACACTGAAGCTTTCTTT.

The rearrangement uses TRBV5-5 and TRBJ2-7, with TRBD1 as a possible D gene (5 bases). CDR3 size: 12 residues. Germline V gene sequence: CDR1 SGHKS, CDR2 YYEKEE (reference sequence). Trimming cost V 2 bases and J 5 bases, with 8 bases left between them. The CDR3 protein is CASSLLGDEQYF. The CDR3 DNA reads TGTGCCAGCAGCTTATTAGGGGACGAGCAGTACTTC. Full variable domain (rest looked up from reference TRBV5-5 and TRBJ2-7): DAGVTQSPTHLIKTRGQQVTLRCSPISGHKSVSWYQQVLGQGPQFIFQYYEKEERGRGNFPDRFSARQFPNYSSELNVNALLLGDSALYLCASSLLGDEQYFGPGTRLTVT.

V and J are TRBV28 and TRBJ2-3; D remains ambiguous. This CDR3 has 16 amino acids. V lost 3 bases and J lost 0, with 13 bases in between. Germline CDR1 reads MDHEN; CDR2 reads SYDVKM. The CDR3 bases are TGTGCCAGCAGTTTTGCGGCTACTACTAGCACAGATACGCAGTATTTT. As protein: CASSFAATTSTDTQYF.

The chain employs TRBV7-2 and TRBJ1-5, with 7 bases matching TRBD1. V was pared by 5 bases and J by 0 bases, with 4 bases of the junction left unmatched. CDR3 size: 15 residues. Germline loops: CDR1 SGHTA, CDR2 FQGNSA. CDR3: CASSPGGYSNQPQHF. CDR3 coding DNA: TGTGCCAGCAGCCCAGGGGGGTATAGCAATCAGCCCCAGCATTTT.

This chain links TRBV6-6 with TRBJ2-2, with a weak D call TRBD2 (6 bases). CDR1 and CDR2 (germline): MNHNY, SVGAGI (reference sequence). The CDR3 loop spans 14 amino acids. The V gene lost 7 bases and the J gene lost 0 bases, with 9 bases spanning the gap. The CDR3 DNA reads as TGTGCCAGCACCGGGACTCCGAACACCGGGGAGCTGTTTTTT. This gives the protein CASTGTPNTGELFF.